The T cell receptor (beta chain) under discussion was sequenced for a study of blood T cell repertoires in COVID-19 (dated by TCRdb to 2020 to 2022). About the full investigation: Samples covering the acute and convalescent phases of COVID-19 were provided by collaborators in the United States, Italy and Spain. Where available, HLA class I and class II types were obtained from metadata supplied by the sample provider rather than from assay-based typing. Deeply sampled blood TCRbeta repertoires from subjects exposed to, actively infected with, or recovered from COVID-19 were included in the dataset. A freely available public database, intended as a resource for researchers studying the immune response to SARS-CoV-2, is where the repertoires were released. The prospective study material was composed of cDNA or gDNA derived from T cells, B-cell-depleted T cells, or PBMCs. The sample metadata nearly always contained a de-identified subject ID, COVID-19 status, age in years and sex. The samples were drawn from two sources: the first 160 participants of the ongoing ImmuneRACE study, and 1,000 to 1,500 subjects contributed by 6 global collaborators. Beyond this particular receptor, the publication reports: The quantity of clinical and demographic metadata differed by source and by participant and was supplied without curation.

A second Seattle source provided samples from volunteer blood donors who had recovered from COVID-19. Each collaborating institution followed its own protocols to collect whole blood in K2EDTA tubes. For TCRbeta analysis, collaborators shipped samples in one of three forms: frozen whole blood, isolated PBMCs, or DNA extracted from either of those sample types. Of note for this clone: Its binding antigen is unknown. It has no much larger one-base neighbor in the sample; base qualities were not kept.

TCRbeta CDR3 regions were amplified from genomic DNA using the immunoSEQ Assay, a bias-controlled multiplex PCR. On the authors' methods: Nucleated cell counts per sample were estimated from amplification of reference gene primers within the assay. Sequence reads were collapsed and filtered to measure the absolute abundance of every unique TCRbeta CDR3 rearrangement. Productive Simpson clonality was computed per sample as the square root of Simpson's diversity index over productive rearrangements. The table was pulled from immuneACCESS by TCRdb, which kept in-frame rearrangements only. Such tables lose some clones; where checked, under half of the loss comes from unresolved V genes, and the rest has no known cause. Clonal size and the V and J genes are those of that table, whereas D and trimming came from the DNA. In all, the sample holds roughly 300,000 clones, and more than 70% of those were seen once. The biggest ten clones account for approximately 8.1% of the sample.

The germline ends are 18 bases apart after V is trimmed by 2 bases and J by 7 bases. As encoded in the germline V gene, CDR1 is MNHEY while CDR2 is SVGAGI. There are 15 amino acids in the CDR3, from cysteine to phenylalanine inclusive. Only CDR3 DNA remains: 45 bases, in frame from the first base. The V gene is TRBV6-5 and the J gene is TRBJ2-7; the D gene is possibly TRBD1, with 6 bases matching. The sequencing sample was made of peripheral blood. This receptor was taken from a woman aged 45-59 years who had recovered from COVID-19. CDR3 region: CASSYPAGATREQYF. The bases are TGTGCCAGCAGTTACCCGGCAGGGGCGACTCGGGAGCAGTACTTC.